Reported below is one T cell receptor (beta chain). The data are from a study of shared clonotypes between healthy human individuals. Study processing details: ImmunoSEQ output lacked quality scores and full-length reads, limiting matched filtering. The protocol was immunoSEQ multiplex PCR, while the TCRdb copy is restricted to in-frame clones and leaves out a portion. The V and J calls and clone size come from that table; D and trimming were worked out from the DNA. The sample carries under 2.5 million clones, 80% to 95% recorded once. J lost 3 bases, V lost 0 bases, and 6 bases had no gene match. The CDR3 length is 15 residues. Germline V gene sequence: CDR1 SGHRS, CDR2 YFSETQ.

The rearrangement uses TRBV5-1 and TRBJ2-7; 7 bases map to TRBD2. This TCR came from a man between 18 and 29 years old in good health. Some clones in this sample may be carry-over from other donors' samples. Sequenced sample: naive CD4+ T cells from PBMCs. Noted subset: CD45RA+ positively selected. This CDR3 is CASSLGASGRYEQYF. DNA for the CDR3: TGCGCCAGCAGCTTGGGGGCTAGCGGCCGCTACGAGCAGTACTTC.